This entry is about one T cell receptor (beta chain). The V and J ends lost 3 bases and 9 bases respectively, with 9 bases between them. The CDR3 runs to 12 residues. This sample was included in a study of T cell responses to AZD1222 COVID-19 vaccine. Sequencing was performed with immunoSEQ multiplex PCR; in TCRdb, only in-frame clones are kept and a portion is missing. Among some 130,000 clones, 70% to 90% were seen once, and the ten largest hold around 8%. This sequence joins TRBV12-3 or TRBV12-4 and TRBJ2-1; D call uncertain. The specimen was peripheral blood, collected on day 0 of AZD1222 vaccination. The TCR originated in an adult in good health. The CDR3 region has the DNA TGTGCCAGCAGTTTGGTAAGGGCTGAGCAGTTCTTC. Translating gives CASSLVRAEQFF.